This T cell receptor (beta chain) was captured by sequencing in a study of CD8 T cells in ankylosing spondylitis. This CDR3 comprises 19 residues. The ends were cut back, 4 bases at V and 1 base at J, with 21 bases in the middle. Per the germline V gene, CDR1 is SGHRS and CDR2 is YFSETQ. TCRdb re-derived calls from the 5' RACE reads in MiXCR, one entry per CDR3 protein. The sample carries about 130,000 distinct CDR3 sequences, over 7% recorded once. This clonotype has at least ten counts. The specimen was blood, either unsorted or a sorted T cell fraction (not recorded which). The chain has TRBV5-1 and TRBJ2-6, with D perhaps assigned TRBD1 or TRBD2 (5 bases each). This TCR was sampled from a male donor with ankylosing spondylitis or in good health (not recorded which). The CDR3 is CASSTDYPGPSSGANVLTF. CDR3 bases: TGCGCCAGCAGCACGGATTATCCGGGACCCTCTTCTGGGGCCAACGTCCTGACTTTC.